One and the same sample provided the 19 T cell receptor beta chains below, sequenced in a study of T cell responses to AZD1222 COVID-19 vaccine. Repertoires were generated with immunoSEQ multiplex PCR, while TCRdb's copy carries only in-frame clones and drops some. Of approximately 140,000 clones listed, roughly nine tenths are singletons. This material consisted of peripheral blood, taken 28 days after the second AZD1222 dose. The source of these receptors is an adult who received the AZD1222 COVID-19 vaccine.

V is TRBV5-1 and J is TRBJ1-2; 8 nucleotides agree with TRBD1. The germline V gene encodes CDR1 SGHRS and CDR2 YFSETQ. The V segment lost 4 bases and the J segment 6 bases; nucleotides outside the gene matches: 8. The CDR3 runs 14 residues. The CDR3 coding sequence is TGCGCCAGCAGCGCCGGACAGGGCTGGGATGGCTACACCTTC. It specifies CASSAGQGWDGYTF.

The chain employs TRBV30 and TRBJ1-1, with D possibly TRBD1 on 6 matching bases. This CDR3 comprises 13 residues. Germline CDR1 GTSNPN, CDR2 SVGIG (reference sequence). V was pared by 3 bases and J by 1 base, with 9 bases between. The CDR3 coding sequence is TGTGCCTGGAGAGGACAGAAGAACACTGAAGCTTTCTTT. It codes for CAWRGQKNTEAFF.

This chain links TRBV29-1 with TRBJ2-1; 9 nucleotides agree with TRBD2. The germline V gene has CDR1 SQVTM and CDR2 ANQGSEA. The ends lost 4 bases at V and 6 bases at J; junction bases unmatched: 10. The CDR3 has 15 residues. CDR3 DNA sequence: TGCAGCGTTGCTATGGGCGGGGGGGCGTTCAATGAGCAGTTCTTC. It translates to CSVAMGGGAFNEQFF.

This clone was seen only once. The V call is TRBV30, the J call TRBJ2-1; the D gene is possibly TRBD1 (7 bases). Trimming pared 5 bases from V and 3 bases from J, leaving 17 bases between. This CDR3 contains 15 residues. The V gene's germline CDR1 is GTSNPN and CDR2 SVGIG (reference sequence). The CDR3 is CAWRGTGQSYNEQFF. As DNA, the CDR3 is TGTGCCTGGCGGGGGACGGGACAGAGCTACAATGAGCAGTTCTTC.

The chain combines TRBV2 with TRBJ2-1; TRBD1 might be the D (6 bases). The V gene's germline CDR1 is SNHLY and CDR2 FYNNEI. The CDR3 spans 13 residues. Deletions cut 3 bases from V and 7 bases from J, with 10 bases between. DNA of the CDR3: TGTGCCAGCAGTGACAGGGGTACGAATGAGCAGTTCTTC. Protein: CASSDRGTNEQFF.

The rearrangement links TRBV4-1 to TRBJ2-1, with 7 positions matching TRBD1. Germline values: CDR1 MGHRA, CDR2 YSYEKL. With 6 bases clipped from V and 0 bases from J, the junction kept 8 bases outside the gene matches. The CDR3 is 16 residues long. This CDR3 reads CASRLDRVDSYNEQFF. CDR3 nucleotides: TGCGCCAGCAGGCTCGACAGGGTGGACTCCTACAATGAGCAGTTCTTC.

J is TRBJ2-1 and V is TRBV5-1, with 8 bases fitting TRBD2. The CDR3 has 15 amino acids. J gave up 3 bases and V 4 bases, and 6 bases lay outside the gene matches. From germline, CDR1 is SGHRS and CDR2 YFSETQ. For the CDR3, the DNA is TGCGCCAGCAGCGGGGGGACTAGTAGCTACAATGAGCAGTTCTTC. Translation: CASSGGTSSYNEQFF.

The V and J genes are TRBV11-2 and TRBJ2-7, with 8 bases identical to TRBD1. The length of the CDR3 is 16 residues. The junction had 18 bases not matched to a gene; V was cut back by 5 bases and J by 9 bases. CDR1 is SGHAT, CDR2 FQNNGV, per germline. CDR3 in amino acids: CASSPTLGTGSWVQYF. CDR3 in DNA: TGTGCCAGCAGCCCGACCCTAGGGACAGGCTCCTGGGTGCAGTACTTC. Complete variable domain (other parts from reference TRBV11-2 and TRBJ2-7): EAGVAQSPRYKIIEKRQSVAFWCNPISGHATLYWYQQILGQGPKLLIQFQNNGVVDDSQLPKDRFSAERLKGVDSTLKIQPAKLEDSAVYLCASSPTLGTGSWVQYFGPGTRLTVT.

The chain has TRBV18 and TRBJ2-5, with 8 nucleotides matching TRBD2. CDR1 is KGHSH, CDR2 LQKENI, per germline. This CDR3 comprises 17 residues. V was clipped by 1 base and J by 1 base; unmatched bases: 8. The CDR3 DNA reads as TGTGCCAGCTCACCACTGGGCAGCGGGGGAATCCAAGAGACCCAGTACTTC. Translated: CASSPLGSGGIQETQYF.

The chain recombines TRBV30 with TRBJ2-7; TRBD1 is a possible D gene (5 bases). V was pared by 2 bases and J by 2 bases, with 22 bases between. The CDR3 has 17 residues. CDR1 GTSNPN and CDR2 SVGIG come from the germline V gene (reference sequence). For the CDR3, the DNA is TGTGCCTGGAGTACCATGGTCAGGGTCTACTCCCCCTACGAGCAGTACTTC. This translates into CAWSTMVRVYSPYEQYF.

The chain has TRBV5-1 and TRBJ2-1; unclear D gene. This CDR3 contains 16 residues. Per the germline V gene, CDR1 is SGHRS and CDR2 is YFSETQ. V dropped 2 bases and J dropped 1 base, with 13 bases sitting between them. The CDR3 sequence: CASSFLAGTSYNEQFF. The CDR3 nucleotides read TGCGCCAGCAGCTTCTTGGCAGGAACTTCCTACAATGAGCAGTTCTTC.

This chain uses TRBV6-5 with TRBJ2-7; weak D call: TRBD1 (7 bases). Germline V lookup: CDR1 MNHEY, CDR2 SVGAGI. The CDR3 has 14 residues. Trimming left V 2 bases short and J 3 bases short, with 11 bases between. CDR3 sequence reads: CASSYGQGGYEQYF. CDR3 nucleotides: TGTGCCAGCAGTTACGGCCAGGGGGGCTACGAGCAGTACTTC.

This chain joins TRBV12-3 or TRBV12-4 and TRBJ1-5; D possibly corresponds to TRBD1 (5 bases). V was cut by 6 bases and J by 7 bases, with 7 bases left in between. The length of the CDR3 is 11 residues. The CDR3 region has the DNA TGTGCCAGCAGCACAGGACAGCCCCAGCATTTT. Amino acids: CASSTGQPQHF.

The chain employs TRBV19 and TRBJ2-1, with 11 bases matching TRBD2. Trimming took 5 bases from V and 3 from J; bases not matched to a gene: 9. Germline loops: CDR1 LNHDA, CDR2 SQIVND (reference sequence). The CDR3 is made up of 17 amino acids. The CDR3 coding sequence is TGTGCCAGTAGTCCATGGGCCCTAGCGGGAGGCTACAATGAGCAGTTCTTC. Its translation: CASSPWALAGGYNEQFF.

CDR3 amino acids: CASSSLAVPTQYF. In DNA, the CDR3 is TGTGCCAGCAGCTCGCTAGCGGTTCCGACCCAGTACTTC. The V gene is TRBV7-2, the J gene TRBJ2-5; 7 bases agree with TRBD2. CDR1 is SGHTA, CDR2 FQGNSA, per germline. CDR3 length: 13 amino acids. V shed 4 bases and J 7 bases; nucleotides not matched to a gene: 6. Based on the CDR3 plus reference TRBV7-2 and TRBJ2-5, the full variable domain is GAGVSQSPSNKVTEKGKDVELRCDPISGHTALYWYRQSLGQGLEFLIYFQGNSAPDKSGLPSDRFSAERTGGSVSTLTIQRTQQEDSAVYLCASSSLAVPTQYFGPGTRLLVL.

The chain is built from TRBV7-9 and TRBJ2-1, with 7 positions matching TRBD2. The CDR3 is made up of 15 amino acids. The V segment lost 4 bases and the J segment 10 bases; nucleotides outside the gene matches: 13. Looked up from germline, CDR1 is SEHNR and CDR2 is FQNEAQ (reference sequence). This chain's CDR3 is CASSSTPGGAGEQFF. The CDR3 nucleotides read TGTGCCAGCAGCTCCACCCCGGGGGGAGCGGGGGAGCAGTTCTTC.

The genes are TRBV27 and TRBJ1-2; 10 bases align to TRBD1. This CDR3 region has 16 residues. V was pared by 0 bases and J by 2 bases, with 3 bases of the junction left unmatched. Germline CDR1 and CDR2: MNHEY and SMNVEV (reference sequence). DNA of the CDR3: TGTGCCAGCAGTTTATCGAGGACAGGGGGGAACTATGGCTACACCTTC. Translating gives CASSLSRTGGNYGYTF.

This chain links TRBV25-1 with TRBJ1-5; D is uncertain. CDR1 MGHDK and CDR2 SYGVNS come from the germline V gene. V lost 3 bases and J 7 bases, leaving 10 bases between the germline ends. The CDR3 length is 13 residues. CDR3 sequence reads: CASSDRTSQPQHF. The CDR3 nucleotides read TGTGCCAGCAGTGACAGGACTAGCCAGCCCCAGCATTTT.

The rearrangement uses TRBV19 and TRBJ1-2; weak D call: TRBD1 (6 bases). V was shortened by 5 bases and J by 0 bases, with 25 bases between the two germline ends. Germline CDR1 and CDR2: LNHDA and SQIVND (reference sequence). CDR3 size: 19 residues. The CDR3 reads CASSPIAQVVGASNYGYTF. CDR3 nucleotides: TGTGCCAGTAGTCCCATAGCCCAAGTGGTGGGGGCCTCTAACTATGGCTACACCTTC.